This T cell receptor (beta chain) was documented in a study of PD-L1 blockade in urothelial cancer. Time point denoted: pretreatment peripheral blood. The ends lost 4 bases at V and 1 base at J; junction bases unmatched: 5. This CDR3 spans 15 amino acids. Germline V gives CDR1 SGHTS, CDR2 YDEGEE. TCRdb keeps only in-frame clones here, not all; method: immunoSEQ multiplex PCR. The sample yields almost 90,000 clones, less than 90% seen once. This chain connects TRBV5-8 to TRBJ1-5; TRBD1 aligns across 7 bases. This receptor was taken from a man aged 55 to 70 with urothelial cancer. The material sequenced was PBMCs, taken around atezolizumab (anti-PD-L1) treatment. CDR3 sequence: CASSLGTVSNQPQHF. As DNA, the CDR3 is TGTGCCAGCAGCCTCGGGACAGTCAGCAATCAGCCCCAGCATTTT.